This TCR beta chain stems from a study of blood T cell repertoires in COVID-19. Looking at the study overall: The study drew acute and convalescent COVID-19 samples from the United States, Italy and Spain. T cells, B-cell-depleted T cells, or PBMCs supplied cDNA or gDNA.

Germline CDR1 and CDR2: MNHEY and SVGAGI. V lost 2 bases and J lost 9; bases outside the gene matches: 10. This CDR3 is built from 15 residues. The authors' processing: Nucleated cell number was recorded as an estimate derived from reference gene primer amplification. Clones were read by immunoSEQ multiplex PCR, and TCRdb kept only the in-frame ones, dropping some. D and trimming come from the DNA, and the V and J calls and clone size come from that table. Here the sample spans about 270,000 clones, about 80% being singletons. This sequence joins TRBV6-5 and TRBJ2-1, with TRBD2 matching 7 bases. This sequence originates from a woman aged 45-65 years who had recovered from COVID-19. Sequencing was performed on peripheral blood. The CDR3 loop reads CASSYQGGLDSEQFF. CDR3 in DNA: TGTGCCAGCAGTTACCAGGGAGGGCTGGATAGTGAGCAGTTCTTC.